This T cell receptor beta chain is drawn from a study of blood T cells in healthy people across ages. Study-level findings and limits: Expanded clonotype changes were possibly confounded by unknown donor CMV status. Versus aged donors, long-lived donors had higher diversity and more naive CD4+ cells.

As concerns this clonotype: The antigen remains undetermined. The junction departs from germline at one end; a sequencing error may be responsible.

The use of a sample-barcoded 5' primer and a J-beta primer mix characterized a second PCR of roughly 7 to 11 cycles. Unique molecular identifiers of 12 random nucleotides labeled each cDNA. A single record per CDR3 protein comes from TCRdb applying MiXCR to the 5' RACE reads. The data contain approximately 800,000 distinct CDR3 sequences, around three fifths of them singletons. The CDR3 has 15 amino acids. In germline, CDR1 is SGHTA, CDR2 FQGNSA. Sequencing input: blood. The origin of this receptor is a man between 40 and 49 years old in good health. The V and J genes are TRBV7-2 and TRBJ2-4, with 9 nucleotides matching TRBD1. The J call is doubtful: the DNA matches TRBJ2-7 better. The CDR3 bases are TGTGCCTGCAGCCCAACAGGGGGCTTGATCTACGAGCAGTACTTC. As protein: CACSPTGGLIYEQYF.